What follows are 12 T cell receptor beta chains derived from one specimen sequenced in a study of blood T cell repertoires in COVID-19 (dated by TCRdb to the early 2020s). The library was generated by the immunoSEQ multiplex PCR assay. The source is immuneACCESS, and TCRdb retained only in-frame sequences with V and J called. Part of the clones is not carried over; for the studies checked, unresolved V genes explain less than half of this, and the remainder is unexplained. Counted in this sample were 200,000 to 250,000 clones; approximately 88% of them appeared once. The top ten clonotypes cover 2.5% to 3% of the sample. The sample was PBMCs or T cells enriched from blood (not recorded which). The origin of the receptors is a woman aged 30 to 39 with acute COVID-19.

V gene TRBV11-3 combines with J gene TRBJ2-2; the D gene is possibly TRBD1 (6 bases). The V and J ends lost 4 bases and 1 base respectively, with 16 bases between them. In germline, CDR1 is SGHNT, CDR2 YENEEA. This CDR3 spans 17 amino acids. The CDR3 sequence: CASSSTGVLGNTGELFF. CDR3 coding DNA: TGTGCCAGCAGCTCGACAGGCGTACTTGGGAACACCGGGGAGCTGTTTTTT.

The V gene is TRBV7-9, the J gene TRBJ1-6; D is possibly TRBD1 (5 bases). This CDR3 comprises 16 residues. From germline, CDR1 is SEHNR and CDR2 FQNEAQ (reference sequence). The germline V and J ends were trimmed by 4 bases and 7 bases, with 17 bases remaining between them. CDR3 loop: CASSSTFDSANSPLHF. In DNA form, the CDR3 reads TGTGCCAGCAGCTCCACCTTCGACAGCGCCAATTCACCCCTCCACTTT.

This chain joins TRBV18 and TRBJ1-3; D not certain. Trimming removed 2 bases at V and 6 bases at J, with 14 bases between. Germline CDR1 is KGHSH and CDR2 is LQKENI. This CDR3 is 15 amino acids long. CDR3 protein: CASSPFGGNENTIYF. The CDR3 DNA reads as TGTGCCAGCTCACCATTTGGAGGAAACGAAAACACCATATATTTT.

The CDR3 sequence: CASGGSAHYGYTF. CDR3 DNA sequence: TGTGCCAGCGGGGGGTCGGCACACTATGGCTACACCTTC. The chain has TRBV12-3 or TRBV12-4 and TRBJ1-2, with a tentative D call TRBD1 (5 bases). The CDR3 is 13 residues long. With 8 bases removed from V and 3 bases from J, the gap between germline ends came to 13 bases.

CDR3 residues: CASSPIAGTGDSYSNQPQHF. The DNA of the CDR3 is TGTGCCAGCTCACCTATCGCAGGGACAGGAGACTCCTATAGCAATCAGCCCCAGCATTTT. This chain links TRBV18 with TRBJ1-5; 8 bases align to TRBD1. Unmatched junction bases numbered 16, after V lost 3 bases and J lost 0 bases. Per germline, CDR1 KGHSH and CDR2 LQKENI. The CDR3 covers 20 residues.

This rearrangement joins TRBV4-1 to TRBJ1-1; D not resolved. V was shortened by 0 bases and J by 2 bases, with 10 bases between the two germline ends. In germline, CDR1 is MGHRA, CDR2 YSYEKL. CDR3 length: 15 residues. CDR3 bases: TGCGCCAGCAGCCAAGAGCCGGGAAGAAACACTGAAGCTTTCTTT. It yields the protein CASSQEPGRNTEAFF.

The count of this clone is one. The chain couples TRBV4-3 to TRBJ1-1; 12 bases agree with TRBD1. The CDR3 length is 16 residues. Germline-derived CDR1 and CDR2 are LGHNA and YSLEER. Trimming removed 4 bases from V and 6 bases from J; junction bases left unmatched: 9. The chain's CDR3 is CASSRDRGLSVAEAFF. In nucleotides, the CDR3 is TGCGCCAGCAGCCGGGACAGGGGGCTGAGTGTCGCTGAAGCTTTCTTT.

J is TRBJ1-3 and V is TRBV18; D remains unclear. From germline, CDR1 is KGHSH and CDR2 LQKENI. V was clipped by 6 bases and J by 4 bases, with 16 bases between them. CDR3 length: 15 residues. The CDR3 coding sequence is TGTGCCAGCTCTCCAACGGGGAGGCAGGGAAACACCATATATTTT. Translated: CASSPTGRQGNTIYF. Complete variable domain (other parts from reference TRBV18 and TRBJ1-3): NAGVMQNPRHLVRRRGQEARLRCSPMKGHSHVYWYRQLPEEGLKFMVYLQKENIIDESGMPKERFSAEFPKEGPSILRIQQVVRGDSAAYFCASSPTGRQGNTIYFGEGSWLTVV.

The chain has TRBV27 and TRBJ1-6; 9 positions match TRBD1. Trimming took 3 bases from V and 5 from J; bases not matched to a gene: 8. The germline V gene has CDR1 MNHEY and CDR2 SMNVEV (reference sequence). The CDR3 is made up of 17 amino acids. The CDR3 loop is CASSLRDRDIDNSPLHF. CDR3 DNA sequence: TGTGCCAGCAGTTTGCGGGACAGGGATATCGATAATTCACCCCTCCACTTT.

This chain links TRBV16 with TRBJ1-6; D is undetermined. The CDR3 consists of 18 residues. The V gene lost 0 bases and the J gene lost 6 bases, with 18 bases spanning the gap. Germline V CDR1 and CDR2: KGHSY, FQNENV. The CDR3 DNA is TGTGCCAGCAGCCAATCGGGTGACCTATTCGAGGGTAATTCACCCCTCCACTTT. Its protein is CASSQSGDLFEGNSPLHF.

The chain joins TRBV3-1 (or the pseudogene TRBV3-2) to TRBJ2-7, with TRBD1 identical over 9 bases. Germline CDR1 is LGHDT and CDR2 is YNNKEL (reference sequence). The CDR3 contains 15 residues. The V gene end was trimmed by 2 bases and the J gene end by 5 bases; junction bases not matched to a gene: 7. CDR3 in amino acids: CASSQLPGQGHEQYF. The CDR3 DNA follows: TGTGCCAGCAGCCAACTACCGGGACAGGGTCACGAGCAGTACTTC.

J is TRBJ2-7 and V is TRBV2; 7 bases line up with TRBD1. This CDR3 is built from 12 residues. CDR1 and CDR2 (germline): SNHLY, FYNNEI. CDR3 coding DNA: TGTGCAGTCACAGGGGATTCCTACGAGCAGTACTTC. It encodes CAVTGDSYEQYF. Complete variable domain (other parts from reference TRBV2 and TRBJ2-7): EPEVTQTPSHQVTQMGQEVILRCVPISNHLYFYWYRQILGQKVEFLVSFYNNEISEKSEIFDDQFSVERPDGSNFTLKIRSTKLEDSAMYFCAVTGDSYEQYFGPGTRLTVT.